This TCR beta chain is drawn from a study of blood T cell repertoires in COVID-19 (dated by TCRdb to about 2020). Broadly, across the study: The collaborator samples originated in the United States, Italy and Spain and spanned the acute and convalescent phases of COVID-19. The material from the prospective study consisted of cDNA or gDNA derived from T cells, B-cell-depleted T cells, or PBMCs. The dataset comprised deeply sampled blood TCRbeta repertoires from subjects exposed to, actively infected with, or recovered from COVID-19. The sample metadata nearly always contained a de-identified subject ID, COVID-19 status, age in years and sex. The samples were drawn from the first 160 participants of the ongoing ImmuneRACE study and from 1,200 or so subjects provided by 6 global collaborators. Where HLA class I and class II types were available, the types were taken from metadata supplied by the sample provider, not from assay-based typing. The repertoires were made available in a free public database intended to serve as a resource for research on the immune response to SARS-CoV-2. Results the study describes overall, beyond this receptor: How much clinical and demographic metadata was included differed by source and by participant, and the metadata was provided uncurated.

Samples from volunteer blood donors who had recovered from COVID-19 were contributed by a second Seattle source. Each collaborating institution followed its own protocols to collect whole blood in K2EDTA tubes. Collaborator samples were shipped for TCRbeta analysis as frozen whole blood, isolated PBMCs, or DNA extracted from either sample type. With regard to this clone: What this receptor recognizes is not known. No much larger clone exists at a distance of one base, and base qualities are not known.

According to the germline V gene (reference sequence), CDR1 reads LNHDA and CDR2 reads SQIVND. Spanning cysteine to phenylalanine, the CDR3 consists of 16 amino acids. Only CDR3 DNA is held: 48 bases, read in frame from base 1. Germline trimming amounts to 2 bases on V and 3 bases on J, with 4 as the count of junction bases outside the gene matches. TCRbeta CDR3 regions were amplified from genomic DNA using the immunoSEQ Assay, a bias-controlled multiplex PCR. The study's own analysis went as follows. Within the assay, amplification of reference gene primers was used to estimate how many nucleated cells each sample contained. To quantify the absolute abundance of each unique TCRbeta CDR3 rearrangement, sequence reads were collapsed and filtered. For each sample, productive Simpson clonality was calculated as the square root of Simpson's diversity index over productive rearrangements. Sourced from immuneACCESS, this table was stored by TCRdb with only in-frame sequences that have V and J called. A share of the clones is absent; for the studies checked, an unresolved V gene accounts for under half, and the remainder has no known explanation. The D gene and trimming were derived from the DNA, and the V and J assignments and clone size from that table. The sample profile shows around 280,000 clones; 75% to 90% of them were found once. Clones ranked in the top ten supply around 2.1% of the sample.

The TCR originated in a woman in her thirties who had recovered from COVID-19. The chain joins TRBV19 to TRBJ1-4; the central 9 bases match TRBD1. Sequencing input: peripheral blood. CDR3 loop: CASSIRTGASNEKLFF. The bases read TGTGCCAGTAGTATAAGGACAGGGGCATCTAATGAAAAACTGTTTTTT.